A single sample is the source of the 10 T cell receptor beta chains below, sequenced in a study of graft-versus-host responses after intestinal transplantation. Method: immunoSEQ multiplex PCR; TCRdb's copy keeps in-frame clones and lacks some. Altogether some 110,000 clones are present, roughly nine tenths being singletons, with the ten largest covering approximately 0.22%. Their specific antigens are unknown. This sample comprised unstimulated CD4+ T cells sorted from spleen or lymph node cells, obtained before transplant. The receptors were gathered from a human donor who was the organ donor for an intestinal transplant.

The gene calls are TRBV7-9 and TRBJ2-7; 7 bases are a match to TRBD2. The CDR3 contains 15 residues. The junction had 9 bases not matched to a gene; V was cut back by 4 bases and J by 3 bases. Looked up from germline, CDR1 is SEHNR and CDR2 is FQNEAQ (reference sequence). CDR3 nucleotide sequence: TGTGCCAGCAGCTCTGGGCCTAGCGGTAACTACGAGCAGTACTTC. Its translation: CASSSGPSGNYEQYF.

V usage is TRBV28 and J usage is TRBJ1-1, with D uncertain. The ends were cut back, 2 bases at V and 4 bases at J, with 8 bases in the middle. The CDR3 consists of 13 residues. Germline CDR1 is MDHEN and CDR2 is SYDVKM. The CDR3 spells CASSLGQATEAFF. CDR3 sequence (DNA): TGTGCCAGCAGTTTAGGGCAGGCCACTGAAGCTTTCTTT.

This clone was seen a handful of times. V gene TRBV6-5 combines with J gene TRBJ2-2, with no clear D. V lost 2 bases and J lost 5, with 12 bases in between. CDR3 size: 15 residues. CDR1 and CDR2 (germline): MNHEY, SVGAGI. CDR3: CASSYQITETGELFF. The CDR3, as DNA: TGTGCCAGCAGTTACCAAATAACAGAGACCGGGGAGCTGTTTTTT.

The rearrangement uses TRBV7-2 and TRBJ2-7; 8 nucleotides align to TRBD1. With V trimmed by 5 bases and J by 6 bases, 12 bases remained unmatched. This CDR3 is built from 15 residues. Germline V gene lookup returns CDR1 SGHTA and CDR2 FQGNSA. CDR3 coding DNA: TGTGCCAGCAGCCCCAGCTCAGGCAGGGGGCCCGAGCAGTACTTC. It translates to CASSPSSGRGPEQYF.

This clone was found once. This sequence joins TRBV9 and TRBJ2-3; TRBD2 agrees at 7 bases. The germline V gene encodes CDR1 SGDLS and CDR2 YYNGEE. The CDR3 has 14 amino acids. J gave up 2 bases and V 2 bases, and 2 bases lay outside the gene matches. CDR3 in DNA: TGTGCCAGCAGCGTCGGACTAGTCACAGATACGCAGTATTTT. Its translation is CASSVGLVTDTQYF.

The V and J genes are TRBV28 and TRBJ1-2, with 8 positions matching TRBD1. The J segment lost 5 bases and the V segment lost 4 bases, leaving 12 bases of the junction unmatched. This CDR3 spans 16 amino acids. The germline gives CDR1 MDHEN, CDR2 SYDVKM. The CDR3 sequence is CASSSWTGKEGYGYTF. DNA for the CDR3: TGTGCCAGCAGTTCCTGGACAGGGAAGGAGGGTTATGGCTACACCTTC.

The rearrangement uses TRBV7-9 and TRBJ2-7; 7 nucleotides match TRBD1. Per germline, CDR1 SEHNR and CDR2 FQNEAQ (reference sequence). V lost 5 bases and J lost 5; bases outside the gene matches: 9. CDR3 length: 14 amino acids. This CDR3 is CASSHGQVVNEQYF. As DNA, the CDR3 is TGTGCCAGCAGCCACGGACAGGTCGTCAACGAGCAGTACTTC.

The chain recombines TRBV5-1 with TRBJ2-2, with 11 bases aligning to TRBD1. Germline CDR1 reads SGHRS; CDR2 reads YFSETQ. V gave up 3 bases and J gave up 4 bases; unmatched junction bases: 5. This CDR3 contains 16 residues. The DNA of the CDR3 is TGCGCCAGCAGCTACTCCGGGACAGGGGGCACCGGGGAGCTGTTTTTT. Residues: CASSYSGTGGTGELFF.

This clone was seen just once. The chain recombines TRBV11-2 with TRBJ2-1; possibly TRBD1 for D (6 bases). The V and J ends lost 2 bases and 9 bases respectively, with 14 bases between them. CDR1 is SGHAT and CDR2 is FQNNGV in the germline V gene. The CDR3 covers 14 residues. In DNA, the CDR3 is TGTGCCAGCAGCTTAAATAACAGGGCGGGTGAGCAGTTCTTC. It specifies CASSLNNRAGEQFF. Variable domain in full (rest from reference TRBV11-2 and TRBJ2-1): EAGVAQSPRYKIIEKRQSVAFWCNPISGHATLYWYQQILGQGPKLLIQFQNNGVVDDSQLPKDRFSAERLKGVDSTLKIQPAKLEDSAVYLCASSLNNRAGEQFFGPGTRLTVL.

In nucleotides, the CDR3 is TGTGCCAGCAGTTACCCTCGAGGGCAGGGAGAGACCCAGTACTTC. This encodes CASSYPRGQGETQYF. V gene TRBV6-6 combines with J gene TRBJ2-5; D tentatively fits TRBD1 or TRBD2 (5 bases each). V gave up 2 bases and J gave up 4 bases, with 14 bases separating them. Germline V gives CDR1 MNHNY, CDR2 SVGAGI (reference sequence). CDR3 length equals 15 residues.